This T cell receptor (beta chain) was profiled in a study of spatial heterogeneity in lung cancer. Study summary: Samples were donated by 72 untreated early-stage non-small cell lung cancer patients. Available follow-up PBMC samples were sequenced, at a median of roughly two years post-resection.

Time point reported: blood at routine non-recurrence follow-up after resection. No cell sorting; template was whole RNA from tumor, lung tissue or PBMC. This clonotype was observed a few times. Its target is unknown. TCRdb re-called the 5' RACE reads through MiXCR, storing one row per CDR3 protein. The top ten hold roughly 26% of the sample, which has 110,000 or so distinct CDR3 sequences, roughly a tenth seen once. Germline CDR1 is LNHDA and CDR2 is SQIVND (reference sequence). The CDR3 extends over 14 amino acids. V lost 3 bases and J 2 bases, leaving 8 bases between the germline ends. The study's findings and limits: Blood contained ubiquitous expanded tumor TCRs more at resection than at follow-up.

This sequence was found in a female donor with early-stage non-small cell lung cancer. The sample consisted of PBMCs, taken at follow-up. This chain joins TRBV19 and TRBJ2-1, with D possibly matching TRBD2 (6 bases). CDR3 region: CASSISGPYNEQFF. In DNA, the CDR3 is TGTGCCAGTAGTATTAGCGGTCCCTACAATGAGCAGTTCTTC.